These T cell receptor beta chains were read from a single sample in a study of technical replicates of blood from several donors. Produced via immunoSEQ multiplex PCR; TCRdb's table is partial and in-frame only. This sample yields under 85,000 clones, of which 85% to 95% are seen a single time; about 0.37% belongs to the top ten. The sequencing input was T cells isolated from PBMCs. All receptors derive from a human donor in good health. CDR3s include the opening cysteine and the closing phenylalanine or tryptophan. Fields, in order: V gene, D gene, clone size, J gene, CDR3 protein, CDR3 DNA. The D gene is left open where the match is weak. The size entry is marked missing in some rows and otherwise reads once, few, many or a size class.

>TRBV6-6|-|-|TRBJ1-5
CASSSGEESNQPQHF
TGTGCCAGCAGTTCAGGGGAAGAGAGCAATCAGCCCCAGCATTTT
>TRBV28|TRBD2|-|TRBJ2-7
CASSYGTSGISYEQYF
TGTGCCAGCAGCTACGGGACTAGCGGCATCTCCTACGAGCAGTACTTC
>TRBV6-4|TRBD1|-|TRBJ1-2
CASSDRTGANYGYTF
TGTGCCAGCAGTGACCGGACAGGGGCTAACTATGGCTACACCTTC
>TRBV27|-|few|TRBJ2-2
CASSYRNTGELFF
TGTGCCAGCAGTTACAGGAACACCGGGGAGCTGTTTTTT
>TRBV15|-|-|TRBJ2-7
CATSREPAGSSYEQYF
TGTGCCACCAGCAGAGAACCCGCGGGGAGCTCCTACGAGCAGTACTTC
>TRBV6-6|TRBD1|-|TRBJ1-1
CASSSIGGEAFF
TGTGCCAGCAGTTCTATAGGGGGCGAAGCTTTCTTT
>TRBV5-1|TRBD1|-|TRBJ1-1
CASSSQGVVTEAFF
TGCGCCAGCAGCTCACAGGGGGTAGTCACTGAAGCTTTCTTT
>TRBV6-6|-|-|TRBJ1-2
CASVPEGRQSGYTF
TGTGCCAGCGTCCCCGAGGGCCGGCAATCTGGCTACACCTTC
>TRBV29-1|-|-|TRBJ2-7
CSVEGPGFPYEQYF
TGCAGCGTTGAAGGCCCAGGGTTTCCCTACGAGCAGTACTTC
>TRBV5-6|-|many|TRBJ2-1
CASSLTESPYNEQFF
TGTGCCAGCAGCTTGACGGAGAGCCCCTACAATGAGCAGTTCTTC
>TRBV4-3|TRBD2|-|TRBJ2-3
CASSQDGGRALEDTQYF
TGCGCCAGCAGCCAAGATGGGGGGAGGGCCCTGGAAGATACGCAGTATTTT
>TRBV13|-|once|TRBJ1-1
CASGTGLNTEAFF
TGTGCCAGCGGAACAGGGCTAAACACTGAAGCTTTCTTT
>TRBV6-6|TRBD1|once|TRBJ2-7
CASSYRGTGVFEQYF
TGTGCCAGCAGTTACAGAGGGACAGGGGTCTTTGAGCAGTACTTC
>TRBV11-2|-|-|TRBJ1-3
CASSLDLLSGNTIYF
TGTGCCAGCAGCTTAGATCTTTTATCTGGAAACACCATATATTTT
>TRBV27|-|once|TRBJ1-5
CASRRTASNQPQHF
TGTGCCAGCAGGCGGACAGCTAGCAATCAGCCCCAGCATTTT
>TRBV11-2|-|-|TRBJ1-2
CASSLDSVGGVDGYTF
TGTGCCAGCAGCTTAGATTCGGTAGGAGGGGTGGATGGCTACACCTTC
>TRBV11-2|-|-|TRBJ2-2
CASSFRPGVTGELFF
TGTGCCAGCAGCTTTAGGCCAGGGGTCACCGGGGAGCTGTTTTTT
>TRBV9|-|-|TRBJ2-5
CASSVGGEVETQYF
TGTGCCAGCAGCGTAGGTGGGGAGGTGGAGACCCAGTACTTC
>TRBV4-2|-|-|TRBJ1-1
CASSQEQGQLNTEAFF
TGTGCCAGCAGCCAAGAACAAGGACAGCTGAACACTGAAGCTTTCTTT
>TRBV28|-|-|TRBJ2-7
CASKEPEGYEQYF
TGTGCCAGCAAAGAGCCGGAGGGCTACGAGCAGTACTTC
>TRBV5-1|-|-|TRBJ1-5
CASSLGGGGSNQPQHF
TGCGCCAGCAGCTTGGGGGGAGGGGGGAGTAATCAGCCCCAGCATTTT
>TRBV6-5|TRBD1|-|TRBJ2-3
CASSLGQGKTDTQYF
TGTGCCAGCAGTTTGGGACAGGGAAAGACAGATACGCAGTATTTT
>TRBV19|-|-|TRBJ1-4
CASSIMATTNEKLFF
TGTGCCAGTAGTATTATGGCCACAACTAATGAAAAACTGTTTTTT
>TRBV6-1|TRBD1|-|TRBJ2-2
CASRSGTGLTGELFF
TGTGCCAGCAGGTCCGGGACAGGGCTCACCGGGGAGCTGTTTTTT
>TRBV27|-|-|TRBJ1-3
CASSVQAGNTIYF
TGTGCCAGCAGTGTACAAGCTGGAAACACCATATATTTT
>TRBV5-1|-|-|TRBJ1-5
CASSLGIGNQPQHF
TGCGCCAGCTCCCTCGGTATCGGGAATCAGCCCCAGCATTTT
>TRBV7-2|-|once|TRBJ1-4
CASSQEVGAKEKLFF
TGTGCCAGCAGCCAAGAGGTTGGTGCCAAGGAAAAACTGTTTTTT